The 18 T cell receptor beta chains listed next were all sequenced from one sample in a study of T-cell reconstitution after alpha-beta-depleted transplantation in children. The library targeted TCRbeta and was prepared with unique molecular identifiers. MiXCR was run by TCRdb on the PCR reads, yielding one entry per CDR3 protein. The sample gives almost 250,000 distinct CDR3 sequences, about 23% of which show up once; about 2.5% is in the top ten. The sequencing used PBMCs, collected before TCRalphabeta/CD19-depleted stem cell transplant. These TCRs come from a girl under 10 years old with Fanconi anemia, due to receive a stem cell transplant.

The chain recombines TRBV25-1 with TRBJ2-7, with D unresolved. V shed 2 bases and J shed 0 bases, with 20 bases lying between them. Germline CDR1 and CDR2: MGHDK and SYGVNS. The CDR3 has 18 amino acids. The DNA of the CDR3 is TGTGCCAGCAGTGAAGAAGGACCTACCCTTCCCCTCTCCTACGAGCAGTACTTC. The encoded protein is CASSEEGPTLPLSYEQYF.

Many counts were recorded for this clonotype. The chain is built from TRBV5-5 and TRBJ1-2; possibly TRBD1 for D (5 bases). The length of the CDR3 is 14 residues. Trimming removed 4 bases from V and 2 bases from J, with 12 bases in between. Germline CDR1 and CDR2: SGHKS and YYEKEE (reference sequence). The DNA for the CDR3 is TGTGCCAGCAGCCCACTCGGGGGAAACTATGGCTACACCTTC. It is translated as CASSPLGGNYGYTF.

The gene calls are TRBV28 and TRBJ2-7, with D possibly being TRBD2 (5 bases). The CDR3 length is 15 residues. V dropped 4 bases and J dropped 2 bases, with 15 bases sitting between them. Germline V gives CDR1 MDHEN, CDR2 SYDVKM. CDR3 nucleotides: TGTGCCAGCAGTTCCCCGTCGGGGTGGGCCTACGAGCAGTACTTC. Its protein product is CASSSPSGWAYEQYF.

The chain has TRBV18 and TRBJ1-4, with unresolved D. The germline V gene encodes CDR1 KGHSH and CDR2 LQKENI. Trimming stripped 0 bases from V and 8 bases from J, with 4 bases between. The CDR3 has 12 amino acids. CDR3 nucleotide sequence: TGTGCCAGCTCACCACCAGGGGAAAAACTGTTTTTT. Its protein product is CASSPPGEKLFF.

Remarks on this clonotype: A much larger clone lies a single base off, so this may be a read error. The chain joins TRBV29-1 to TRBJ1-1; no clear D. The CDR3 runs 9 residues. CDR1 is SQVTM, CDR2 ANQGSEA, per germline. Between the trimmed V and J ends, which lost 6 bases and 4 bases, there was a span of 3 bases. This CDR3 reads CSVTTEAFF. CDR3 bases: TGCAGCGTGACCACTGAAGCTTTCTTT.

The CDR3 spells CASSLLGPNEQFF. In DNA, the CDR3 is TGTGCCAGCAGCTTACTAGGCCCCAATGAGCAGTTCTTC. This chain connects TRBV7-3 to TRBJ2-1; D unclear. Trimming pared 2 bases from V and 6 bases from J, leaving 8 bases between. Per germline, CDR1 SGHTA and CDR2 FQGTGA. The CDR3 contains 13 residues. The variable domain in full, completed from reference TRBV7-3 and TRBJ2-1, reads GAGVSQTPSNKVTEKGKYVELRCDPISGHTALYWYRQSLGQGPEFLIYFQGTGAADDSGLPNDRFFAVRPEGSVSTLKIQRTERGDSAVYLCASSLLGPNEQFFGPGTRLTVL.

This clonotype was detected a few times. The genes are TRBV7-3 and TRBJ2-1; 9 nucleotides align to TRBD2. The CDR3 is 18 amino acids. J gave up 6 bases and V 4 bases, and 16 bases lay outside the gene matches. Looked up from germline, CDR1 is SGHTA and CDR2 is FQGTGA. CDR3 residues: CASSSLTLGLARSNEQFF. DNA of the CDR3: TGTGCCAGCAGCTCACTTACCCTCGGACTAGCGAGAAGCAATGAGCAGTTCTTC.

The chain joins TRBV9 to TRBJ2-2; TRBD1 might be the D (6 bases). Per germline, CDR1 SGDLS and CDR2 YYNGEE. Trimming shortened V by 0 bases and J by 4 bases, and 7 bases separated the two germline ends. The CDR3 is 14 amino acids. The CDR3 DNA sequence: TGTGCCAGCAGCGTAGGAGGGGGCACCGGGGAGCTGTTTTTT. It codes for CASSVGGGTGELFF.

This chain joins TRBV29-1 and TRBJ2-1; D may be TRBD2 (5 bases). The CDR3 runs 12 residues. V gave up 8 bases and J gave up 7 bases, with 15 bases separating them. Germline V gene lookup returns CDR1 SQVTM and CDR2 ANQGSEA. In DNA, the CDR3 is TGCAGCTCAACGGAGGTCTTTAATGAGCAGTTCTTC. Its protein product is CSSTEVFNEQFF.

The chain combines TRBV7-3 with TRBJ2-7; D gene unclear. V shed 5 bases and J shed 1 base, with 12 bases lying between them. Germline V gives CDR1 SGHTA, CDR2 FQGTGA. The CDR3 spans 14 residues. CDR3 sequence reads: CASSVGSVSYEQYF. CDR3 coding DNA: TGTGCCAGCAGCGTCGGATCGGTGTCCTACGAGCAGTACTTC.

This clonotype has a handful of counts. CDR3 residues: CASSQPGQITHEQYF. The CDR3 DNA reads TGCGCCAGCAGCCAACCGGGACAGATAACCCACGAGCAGTACTTC. The rearrangement joins TRBV4-1 to TRBJ2-7; 7 bases are a match to TRBD1. Trimming removed 2 bases from V and 5 bases from J; junction bases left unmatched: 9. CDR3 length equals 15 residues. Germline V gene sequence: CDR1 MGHRA, CDR2 YSYEKL.

This clonotype has ten or more counts. J is TRBJ2-3 and V is TRBV5-1; TRBD2 matches at 11 bases. There are 17 residues in the CDR3. Germline trimming cut 3 bases from V and 8 bases from J; bases unmatched to any gene: 14. From germline, CDR1 is SGHRS and CDR2 YFSETQ. CDR3 nucleotides: TGCGCCAGCAGCTCGAGACTAGCGGGGAGGCACAATGGTACGCAGTATTTT. Translation: CASSSRLAGRHNGTQYF. The whole variable domain, filled in from reference TRBV5-1 and TRBJ2-3, reads KAGVTQTPRYLIKTRGQQVTLSCSPISGHRSVSWYQQTPGQGLQFLFEYFSETQRNKGNFPGRFSGRQFSNSRSEMNVSTLELGDSALYLCASSSRLAGRHNGTQYFGPGTRLTVL.

This clonotype showed up just a few times. The V gene is TRBV2, the J gene TRBJ2-6, with D hard to call. In germline, CDR1 is SNHLY, CDR2 FYNNEI. The length of the CDR3 is 14 residues. V was shortened by 5 bases and J by 0 bases, with 5 bases between the two germline ends. The CDR3 protein is CASSQDSGANVLTF. CDR3 nucleotide sequence: TGTGCCAGCAGTCAGGACTCTGGGGCCAACGTCCTGACTTTC.

This clonotype has just a few counts. The genes are TRBV28 and TRBJ2-1; D may correspond to TRBD1 or TRBD2 (5 bases each). The CDR3 has 16 residues. Trimming pared 5 bases from V and 7 bases from J, leaving 21 bases between. Germline lookup yields CDR1 MDHEN and CDR2 SYDVKM. CDR3 protein: CASSPPGTFLGNEQFF. The CDR3 DNA reads as TGTGCCAGCAGTCCTCCCGGGACGTTTTTAGGGAATGAGCAGTTCTTC.

This clonotype was seen a handful of times. The J gene is TRBJ2-1, the V gene TRBV29-1, with D perhaps matching TRBD2 (7 bases). V dropped 8 bases and J dropped 6 bases, with 20 bases sitting between them. In germline, CDR1 is SQVTM, CDR2 ANQGSEA. The CDR3 runs to 14 residues. CDR3 nucleotide sequence: TGCAGCTTTCCTGGACTAGGGGGGGTCAATGAGCAGTTCTTC. Encoded protein: CSFPGLGGVNEQFF.

The count of this clonotype is one. The chain uses TRBV4-1 and TRBJ2-5, with TRBD1 matching 7 bases. Germline CDR1 is MGHRA and CDR2 is YSYEKL. CDR3 size: 15 residues. V lost 0 bases and J lost 5; bases outside the gene matches: 6. CDR3 protein: CASSQDTGVDETQYF. CDR3 nucleotide sequence: TGCGCCAGCAGCCAAGATACAGGGGTTGATGAGACCCAGTACTTC.

This clonotype was seen a handful of times. V is TRBV7-9 and J is TRBJ2-3; D is uncertain. In germline, CDR1 is SEHNR, CDR2 FQNEAQ (reference sequence). The CDR3 is 12 residues long. The germline V and J ends were trimmed by 2 bases and 4 bases, with 4 bases remaining between them. CDR3 loop: CASSLPPDTQYF. In DNA form, the CDR3 reads TGTGCCAGCAGCTTACCCCCAGATACGCAGTATTTT.

V and J are TRBV20-1 and TRBJ2-2, with TRBD2 matching over 10 bases. The ends lost 2 bases at V and 3 bases at J; junction bases unmatched: 3. Per germline, CDR1 DFQATT and CDR2 SNEGSKA (reference sequence). This CDR3 is built from 15 residues. The CDR3 spells CSARRAGGYTGELFF. The CDR3 DNA is TGCAGTGCTAGAAGAGCGGGAGGGTACACCGGGGAGCTGTTTTTT.